One TCR beta chain is described in this entry. Its target is unknown. This CDR3 has 14 amino acids. CDR1 is MNHNS and CDR2 is SASEGT in the germline V gene. This sample is drawn from a study of monozygotic twins with inflammatory bowel disease. An amount of 3500 ng of total RNA was used for each TCR library. A template switching step added UMIs, each with a 6-nucleotide sample barcode. TCRdb reanalyzed the 5' RACE reads and collapses them to one entry per CDR3 protein, without DNA. The sample table sets out around 220,000 distinct CDR3 sequences. Findings of the study overall: IBD patients showed reduced TCRbeta diversity (inverse Simpson) versus healthy co-twins.

The chain couples TRBV6-1 to TRBJ2-7; absent DNA, TCRdb's TRBD1 call cannot be checked. The source of this sequence is a human donor with ulcerative colitis or Crohn's disease, or a healthy co-twin of an affected twin (not recorded which). Sequencing was performed on blood. The CDR3 here is CASSGLGQGYEQYF.